A single sample is the source of the 6 T cell receptor beta chains below, sequenced in a study of blood T cells in healthy people across ages. PCR was performed a second time for roughly 7 to 11 cycles using a sample-barcoded 5' primer and a J-beta primer mix. TCRdb re-analysed the 5' RACE reads in MiXCR, keeping a single row per CDR3 protein. The table includes about 800,000 distinct CDR3 sequences, more than 20% detected once. This sample was shared with a second study, whose subject was T cells of mothers and their children.

Sequenced material: blood. The receptors here all came from a boy between 10 and 17 years old in good health.

The chain recombines TRBV6-5 with TRBJ1-1, with 10 bases fitting TRBD1. CDR1 is MNHEY and CDR2 is SVGAGI in the germline V gene. This CDR3 is built from 15 residues. The V segment lost 6 bases and the J segment 1 base; nucleotides outside the gene matches: 5. The CDR3 nucleotides are TGTGCCAGCAGAATAGACAGGGGGCAGAACACTGAAGCTTTCTTT. Translated: CASRIDRGQNTEAFF.

The rearrangement links TRBV11-2 to TRBJ2-1; D remains unclear. CDR3 size: 15 residues. V was pared by 5 bases and J by 1 base, with 12 bases between. Germline V lookup: CDR1 SGHAT, CDR2 FQNNGV. CDR3 residues: CASSQDAGSYNEQFF. CDR3 DNA sequence: TGTGCCAGCAGCCAGGACGCTGGATCCTACAATGAGCAGTTCTTC.

This clonotype has a handful of counts. The rearrangement links TRBV20-1 to TRBJ2-1; tentative D call: TRBD2 (6 bases). The CDR3 is made up of 17 amino acids. Trimming stripped 0 bases from V and 4 bases from J, with 19 bases between. CDR1 is DFQATT, CDR2 SNEGSKA, per germline (reference sequence). CDR3 sequence reads: CSARDYAGNPPYNEQFF. The CDR3 DNA sequence: TGCAGTGCTAGAGATTATGCGGGGAACCCGCCTTACAATGAGCAGTTCTTC.

This clonotype has just a few counts. The chain employs TRBV5-6 and TRBJ1-1; no clear D. Germline V gene data show CDR1 as SGHDT and CDR2 as YYEEEE. V was shortened by 0 bases and J by 11 bases, with 14 bases between the two germline ends. The CDR3 loop spans 13 amino acids. The CDR3 nucleotides are TGTGCCAGCAGCTTGGCCTCATCGACTCGGGCTTTCTTT. Its translation: CASSLASSTRAFF.

This rearrangement joins TRBV3-1 to TRBJ2-1, with a tentative D call TRBD1 (6 bases). The V and J ends lost 7 bases and 6 bases respectively, with 16 bases between them. The CDR3 runs 14 residues. Germline CDR1 and CDR2: LGHDT and YNNKEL (reference sequence). The CDR3 region is CASKGGLGGNEQFF. CDR3 nucleotides: TGTGCCAGCAAAGGAGGTCTAGGGGGCAATGAGCAGTTCTTC.

The rearrangement uses TRBV5-5 and TRBJ2-3; perhaps TRBD2 as D (7 bases). The CDR3 spans 14 residues. Germline lookup yields CDR1 SGHKS and CDR2 YYEKEE (reference sequence). Deletions cut 3 bases from V and 4 bases from J, with 12 bases between. The CDR3 reads CASSYRGASDTQYF. CDR3 DNA: TGTGCCAGCAGCTATCGGGGGGCCTCAGATACGCAGTATTTT.